The rows below give T cell receptor beta chains drawn from one sample of a study of T cells after yellow fever vaccination. TCRdb re-derived calls from the 5' RACE reads in MiXCR, one entry per CDR3 protein. Here the sample spans about 340,000 distinct CDR3 sequences, 3% to 4.5% being singletons. The sample here was PBMCs, taken 5 days after the yellow fever booster vaccination. These receptors were collected from a man younger than 30 who received the YFV17D yellow fever vaccine. Both conserved end residues are part of each CDR3. D genes are given only for firm matches. The listing skips clone size in some rows; elsewhere it reads once, few, many or a size class.

.,TRBJ2-2,.,TRBV6-1,TGTGCCAGCCTTAAGCCCGGGGGACCCGGGGAGCTGTTTTTT,CASLKPGGPGELFF
few,TRBJ2-5,.,TRBV18,TGTGCCAGCTCACCCCCCGGGACTGAAGAGACCCAGTACTTC,CASSPPGTEETQYF
few,TRBJ1-5,.,TRBV12-3/TRBV12-4,TGTGCCAGCAGTTCAGGGAAGGGACAGCCCCAGCATTTT,CASSSGKGQPQHF
many,TRBJ1-2,.,TRBV7-9,TGTGCCAGCAGCGCCTACTATGGCTACACCTTC,CASSAYYGYTF
many,TRBJ2-3,TRBD2,TRBV5-1,TGCGCCAGCAGCTTGGAACTAGCGGTTCCTACAGATACGCAGTATTTT,CASSLELAVPTDTQYF
.,TRBJ1-5,.,TRBV21-1,TGTGCCAGCGGCGGGGGGCCCAATCAGCCCCAGCATTTT,CASGGGPNQPQHF
.,TRBJ2-2,.,TRBV4-2,TGTGCCAGCAGCCAAGAATTTGACACCGGGGAGCTGTTTTTT,CASSQEFDTGELFF
many,TRBJ2-1,TRBD2,TRBV5-4,TGTGCCAGCAGCGGGGGGCCTAGCGGGGCCAATGAGCAGTTCTTC,CASSGGPSGANEQFF
few,TRBJ2-7,.,TRBV4-3,TGCGCCAGCAGCCAAGACGGCGACCCCTACGAGCAGTACTTC,CASSQDGDPYEQYF
.,TRBJ1-5,.,TRBV29-1,TGCAGCGTTATGGGTGAGAATCAGCCCCAGCATTTT,CSVMGENQPQHF
few,TRBJ2-5,TRBD2,TRBV4-3,TGCGCCAGCAGCCGGTCAACGGCTAGCGGGGGTGAGACCCAGTACTTC,CASSRSTASGGETQYF
few,TRBJ2-1,TRBD2,TRBV20-1,TGCAGTGCGAACGGACTAGCGGGGGACCAAAATGAGCAGTTCTTC,CSANGLAGDQNEQFF
.,TRBJ2-5,.,TRBV3-1,TGTGCCAGCAGTCCTTCGGGGTATGAAGAGACCCAGTACTTC,CASSPSGYEETQYF
many,TRBJ2-1,.,TRBV4-1,TGCGCCAGCAGCCCGGTCGGGAAGAAGGGGAATGAGCAGTTCTTC,CASSPVGKKGNEQFF
few,TRBJ1-1,.,TRBV19,TGTGCCAGTACGGACACCATTAACACTGAAGCTTTCTTT,CASTDTINTEAFF
few,TRBJ1-5,.,TRBV2,TGTGCCAGCACCGAGCTCAATCAGCCCCAGCATTTT,CASTELNQPQHF
many,TRBJ2-7,.,TRBV5-6,TGTGCCAGCAGCCTGGACTCACCCGCTGTCTACGAGCAGTACTTC,CASSLDSPAVYEQYF
few,TRBJ1-2,.,TRBV6-5,TGTGCCAGCAGTTATACAGGGCTCGGGTATGGCTACACCTTC,CASSYTGLGYGYTF
.,TRBJ1-1,.,TRBV21-1,TGTGCCAGCAGCGCGACAGCTGAAGCTTTCTTT,CASSATAEAFF
many,TRBJ2-1,.,TRBV12-3/TRBV12-4,TGTGCCAGCAGTCTTGACTCAAATGAGCAGTTCTTC,CASSLDSNEQFF
few,TRBJ2-2,.,TRBV29-1,TGCAGCGCCCGAGCCCAAGCGAACACCGGGGAGCTGTTTTTT,CSARAQANTGELFF
.,TRBJ2-3,TRBD2,TRBV7-3,TGTGCCAGCAGCGCCTATAGCGGGCCAAGCACAGATACGCAGTATTTT,CASSAYSGPSTDTQYF
many,TRBJ2-7,.,TRBV6-5,TGTGCCAGCAGTTACAGGCAGGGGTGGTTCATAGACGAGCAGTACTTC,CASSYRQGWFIDEQYF
many,TRBJ1-1,.,TRBV29-1,TGCAGCGTTGAAGTTTACTTAGAAGCTTTCTTT,CSVEVYLEAFF
many,TRBJ2-3,TRBD2,TRBV18,TGTGCCAGCTCACCCCAGGGACTAGCGGGGACAGATACGCAGTATTTT,CASSPQGLAGTDTQYF
many,TRBJ2-5,.,TRBV7-2,TGTGCCAGCAGCTTTGTTGGGGAGATGGAGACCCAGTACTTC,CASSFVGEMETQYF
.,TRBJ1-1,.,TRBV20-1,TGCAGTGCTAGCCCCCACCCTGATGCTTTCTTT,CSASPHPDAFF
few,TRBJ2-3,TRBD2,TRBV20-1,TGCAGTGCTAAGTTGGTAGCGGGGGAGAATACGCAGTATTTT,CSAKLVAGENTQYF
few,TRBJ1-2,.,TRBV20-1,TGCAGTGGAACAGAGGTTAACTATGGCTACACCTTC,CSGTEVNYGYTF
.,TRBJ2-3,TRBD1,TRBV29-1,TGCAGCGTTGGGGACAGGGGGCTGAATACGCAGTATTTT,CSVGDRGLNTQYF
many,TRBJ2-5,.,TRBV5-1,TGCGCCAGCAGCTTAGGTCAAACCTCTGAGGAGACCCAGTACTTC,CASSLGQTSEETQYF
.,TRBJ2-5,TRBD2,TRBV5-1,TGCGCCAGCAGCTTTTATGAGCGGGGGAAAGAGACCCAGTACTTC,CASSFYERGKETQYF
.,TRBJ2-7,TRBD1,TRBV7-3,TGTGCCAGCAGCCCCCGACAGGGTCCGAACGAGCAGTACTTC,CASSPRQGPNEQYF
many,TRBJ2-1,.,TRBV11-2,TGTGCCAGCAGCCACGGTTTGAACTTCAACTACAATGAGCAGTTCTTC,CASSHGLNFNYNEQFF
few,TRBJ2-2,.,TRBV27,TGTGCCAGCAGTTTGTCTCCGGGGAACACCGGGGAGCTGTTTTTT,CASSLSPGNTGELFF
many,TRBJ1-2,.,TRBV12-3/TRBV12-4,TGTGCCAGCAGTTTAGCCCAAAGCTACACCTTC,CASSLAQSYTF
.,TRBJ1-2,.,TRBV18,TGTGCCAGCTCACCAAGTGGGGGTCTCTATGGCTACACCTTC,CASSPSGGLYGYTF
few,TRBJ2-1,TRBD2,TRBV10-3,TGTGCCATCAGTGATCCAGCGGGGGGGCTCAATGAGCAGTTCTTC,CAISDPAGGLNEQFF
few,TRBJ1-3,.,TRBV25-1,TGTGCCAGCAGTGACAACAGCCCTGGAAACACCATATATTTT,CASSDNSPGNTIYF
.,TRBJ1-1,.,TRBV5-1,TGCGCCAGCAGGGATCCCAAGGGGTCCGTCGGAGCTTTCTTT,CASRDPKGSVGAFF